The rows below give T cell receptor beta chains drawn from one sample of a study of response to subunit inactivated influenza vaccine. One entry per CDR3 protein, called by TCRdb with MiXCR from the RT-PCR reads. The sample yields about 780,000 distinct CDR3 sequences, under 20% seen once. Sequenced here: PBMCs from blood, sampled about 5 days after vaccination. The receptors here all came from a man aged 45-65 years who received an inactivated influenza vaccine. The CDR3 runs from the conserved cysteine through the conserved F or W. Fields, in order: V gene, clone size, J gene, CDR3 protein. Size values are once, few and many counts, or a class for expanded clones, and some rows have none.

TRBV12-3/TRBV12-4	.	TRBJ1-1	CASNPNLKTGLLAEAFF
TRBV20-1	.	TRBJ2-7	CIPRRLPGYEQYF
TRBV25-1	.	TRBJ2-1	CASSASGGRRSYNEQFF
TRBV25-1	few	TRBJ1-2	CASSEFGGPYGYTF
TRBV4-1	many	TRBJ1-6	CASSQDRNSPLHF
TRBV4-3	few	TRBJ1-1	CASSPGTETEAFF
TRBV29-1	.	TRBJ2-7	CSVRTFDPDKQYF
TRBV7-9	few	TRBJ2-1	CASSFRLSGFYNEQFF
TRBV29-1	.	TRBJ1-2	CSVVRGSNYGYTF
TRBV5-1	many	TRBJ2-7	CASSQGPSYEQYF
TRBV28	few	TRBJ2-3	CASSLLGDSTDTQYF
TRBV12-3/TRBV12-4	few	TRBJ2-7	CASSLTNWGGSDEQYF
TRBV2	few	TRBJ2-5	CASSRSGHQETQYF
TRBV7-8	.	TRBJ2-7	CASSLGTSGTHSYEQYF
TRBV27	.	TRBJ2-7	CASSPTLRGDPEQYF